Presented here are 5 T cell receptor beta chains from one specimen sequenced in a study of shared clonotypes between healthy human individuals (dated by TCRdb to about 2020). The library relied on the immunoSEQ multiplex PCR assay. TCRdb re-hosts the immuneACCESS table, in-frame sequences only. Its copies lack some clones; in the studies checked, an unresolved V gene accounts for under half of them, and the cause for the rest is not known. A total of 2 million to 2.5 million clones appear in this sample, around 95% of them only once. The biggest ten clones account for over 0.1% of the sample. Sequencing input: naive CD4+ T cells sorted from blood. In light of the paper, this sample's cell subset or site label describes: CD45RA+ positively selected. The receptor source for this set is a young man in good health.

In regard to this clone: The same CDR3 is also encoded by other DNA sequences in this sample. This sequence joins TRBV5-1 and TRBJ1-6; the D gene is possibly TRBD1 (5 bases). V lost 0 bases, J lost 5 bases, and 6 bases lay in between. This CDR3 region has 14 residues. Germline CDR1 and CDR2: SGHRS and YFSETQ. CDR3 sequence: CASSLEGNNSPLHF. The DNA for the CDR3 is TGCGCCAGCAGCTTGGAGGGGAATAATTCACCCCTCCACTTT.

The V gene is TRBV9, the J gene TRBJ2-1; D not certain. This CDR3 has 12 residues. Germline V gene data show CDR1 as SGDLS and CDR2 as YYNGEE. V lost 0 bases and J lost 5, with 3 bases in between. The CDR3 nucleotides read TGTGCCAGCAGCGTAGTGAACAATGAGCAGTTCTTC. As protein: CASSVVNNEQFF.

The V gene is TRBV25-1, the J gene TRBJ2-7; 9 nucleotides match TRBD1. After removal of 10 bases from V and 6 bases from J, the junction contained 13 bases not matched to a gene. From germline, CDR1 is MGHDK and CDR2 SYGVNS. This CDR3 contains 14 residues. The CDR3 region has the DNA TGTGCCACCTCCGAGGACAGGGGAGTGGGCGAGCAGTACTTC. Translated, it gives CATSEDRGVGEQYF.

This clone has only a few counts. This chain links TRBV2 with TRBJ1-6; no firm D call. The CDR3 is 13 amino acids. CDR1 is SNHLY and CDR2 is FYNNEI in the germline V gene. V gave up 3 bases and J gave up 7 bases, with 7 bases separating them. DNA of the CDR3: TGTGCCAGCAGTGATATTTTGAATTCACCCCTCCACTTT. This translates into CASSDILNSPLHF.

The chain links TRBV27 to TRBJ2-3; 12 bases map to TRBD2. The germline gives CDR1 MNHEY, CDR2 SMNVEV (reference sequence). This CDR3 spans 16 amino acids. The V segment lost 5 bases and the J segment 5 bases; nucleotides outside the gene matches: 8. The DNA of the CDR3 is TGTGCCAGCAGTCTAAGACTAGCGGGAGTAGGAGATACGCAGTATTTT. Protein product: CASSLRLAGVGDTQYF.